Presented here are 31 T cell receptor beta chains from one specimen sequenced in a study of T cell changes during pregnancy in multiple sclerosis. Profiled with immunoSEQ multiplex PCR; TCRdb holds only in-frame clones, not every one. The data hold 50,000 or so clones, with 90% to 95% observed a single time. The starting material was CD4+ T cells from peripheral blood mononuclear cells, obtained before pregnancy. These receptors were collected from a female donor with multiple sclerosis, enrolled in a pregnancy study.

The rearrangement uses TRBV5-1 and TRBJ2-1; D gene ambiguous. This CDR3 region has 15 residues. Germline V gives CDR1 SGHRS, CDR2 YFSETQ. The V gene lost 1 base and the J gene lost 0 bases, with 8 bases spanning the gap. CDR3 DNA: TGCGCCAGCAGCTTGAGGTCGGGCTCCTACAATGAGCAGTTCTTC. It yields the protein CASSLRSGSYNEQFF.

This chain links TRBV29-1 with TRBJ2-5; 7 nucleotides align to TRBD1. The CDR3 totals 13 residues. Germline V CDR1 and CDR2: SQVTM, ANQGSEA. V lost 6 bases and J lost 4; bases outside the gene matches: 8. The CDR3 nucleotides are TGCAGCGTCGAACCAAGGGGGCGAGAGACCCAGTACTTC. It codes for CSVEPRGRETQYF.

V is TRBV29-1 and J is TRBJ2-1; 9 bases are shared with TRBD2. Per germline, CDR1 SQVTM and CDR2 ANQGSEA. CDR3 length: 12 residues. The J segment lost 8 bases and the V segment lost 7 bases, leaving 6 bases of the junction unmatched. The CDR3 here is CSGGTSRDEQFF. CDR3 bases: TGCAGCGGGGGGACTAGCCGGGATGAGCAGTTCTTC.

J is TRBJ2-1 and V is TRBV5-1, with 9 bases that match TRBD1. V lost 4 bases and J lost 3; bases outside the gene matches: 2. This CDR3 contains 14 residues. The germline V gene encodes CDR1 SGHRS and CDR2 YFSETQ. CDR3 sequence: CASSKDRGYNEQFF. CDR3 nucleotide sequence: TGCGCCAGCAGCAAGGACAGGGGCTACAATGAGCAGTTCTTC.

The V call is TRBV5-1, the J call TRBJ2-1; TRBD1 matches at 8 bases. This CDR3 contains 15 residues. The V and J ends lost 4 bases and 6 bases, in that order; junction bases with no gene match: 9. CDR1 is SGHRS, CDR2 YFSETQ, per germline. In DNA, the CDR3 is TGCGCCAGCAGCAGGACCGGGACAGGCGTCAATGAGCAGTTCTTC. It yields the protein CASSRTGTGVNEQFF.

This clone has only one observation. The gene calls are TRBV2 and TRBJ2-2; tentative D call: TRBD2 (6 bases). The CDR3 is 14 residues long. Germline CDR1 reads SNHLY; CDR2 reads FYNNEI. V was clipped by 8 bases and J by 7 bases, with 17 bases between them. The CDR3 DNA is TGTGCCAGCTCCGCCCAGCGGGCGGGCGGGGAGCTGTTTTTT. Translating gives CASSAQRAGGELFF.

This sequence joins TRBV7-8 and TRBJ2-5; 7 bases agree with TRBD2. Germline CDR1 is SGHVS and CDR2 is FQNEAQ. The CDR3 contains 15 residues. The trim removed 1 base at V and 4 bases at J, leaving 6 bases unmatched. The CDR3 DNA is TGTGCCAGCAGCTTAGTACGCGGGAGTGGAGAGACCCAGTACTTC. Translated, it gives CASSLVRGSGETQYF.

J is TRBJ1-1 and V is TRBV28, with 7 bases fitting TRBD1. Losses at the gene ends were 4 bases for V and 10 bases for J; bases not matched to a gene: 9. This CDR3 has 13 residues. Germline CDR1 reads MDHEN; CDR2 reads SYDVKM. CDR3 nucleotide sequence: TGTGCCAGCAGTTCAACAGGGGCCCCAGTAGCTTTCTTT. Amino acids: CASSSTGAPVAFF.

The chain's CDR3 is CASSSFIGQAPYEQYF. The CDR3 DNA is TGTGCCAGCAGCTCGTTTATCGGACAGGCCCCCTACGAGCAGTACTTC. V is TRBV5-4 and J is TRBJ2-7; 7 bases line up with TRBD1. The CDR3 loop spans 16 amino acids. Germline V gives CDR1 SGHNT, CDR2 YYREEE (reference sequence). V lost 3 bases, J lost 2 bases, and 11 bases stayed unmatched.

As DNA, the CDR3 is TGTGCCAGCAGCTTAGGGACAGGATCCCAAGAGACCCAGTACTTC. Encoded protein: CASSLGTGSQETQYF. This chain joins TRBV7-9 and TRBJ2-5; 7 nucleotides line up with TRBD1. V lost 1 base to trimming and J lost 1 base; unmatched junction nucleotides: 3. CDR3 size: 15 residues. Germline CDR1 and CDR2: SEHNR and FQNEAQ (reference sequence).

The chain uses TRBV27 and TRBJ1-2; D unresolved. Germline lookup yields CDR1 MNHEY and CDR2 SMNVEV (reference sequence). The CDR3 is 14 amino acids. V was cut by 0 bases and J by 3 bases, with 8 bases left in between. The DNA for the CDR3 is TGTGCCAGCAGTTTATCGCTCGGGGACTATGGCTACACCTTC. It translates to CASSLSLGDYGYTF.

The chain has TRBV4-2 and TRBJ2-7; 9 nucleotides agree with TRBD1. The CDR3 runs 15 residues. Looked up from germline, CDR1 is LGHNA and CDR2 is YNFKEQ. V shed 4 bases and J 4 bases; nucleotides not matched to a gene: 8. The CDR3 is CASSRPGQGIYEQYF. The CDR3 nucleotides are TGTGCCAGCAGCCGCCCGGGACAGGGTATATACGAGCAGTACTTC.

This chain links TRBV6-1 with TRBJ2-1; D uncertain. V dropped 2 bases and J dropped 9 bases, with 20 bases sitting between them. Germline assignment: CDR1 MNHNS and CDR2 SASEGT. The CDR3 has 16 amino acids. In DNA form, the CDR3 reads TGTGCCAGCAGTGAATCGAGGAACCCGTACCGGGTTGAGCAGTTCTTC. Amino acid sequence: CASSESRNPYRVEQFF.

The chain carries TRBV10-1 and TRBJ1-1; D unclear. Looked up from germline, CDR1 is WNHNN and CDR2 is SYGVQD (reference sequence). V lost 5 bases and J lost 2, with 12 bases in between. There are 14 residues in the CDR3. Here the CDR3 reads CASSKGVSNTEAFF. The CDR3 DNA follows: TGCGCCAGCAGTAAGGGAGTTAGCAACACTGAAGCTTTCTTT.

Worth noting for this clone: Other DNA sequences in the sample encode the same CDR3. The chain uses TRBV5-1 and TRBJ2-3; D remains unclear. Trimming shortened V by 4 bases and J by 2 bases, and 5 bases separated the two germline ends. The CDR3 loop spans 12 amino acids. Germline loops: CDR1 SGHRS, CDR2 YFSETQ. The CDR3 bases are TGCGCCAGCAGCATAAACACAGATACGCAGTATTTT. This gives the protein CASSINTDTQYF.

The genes are TRBV6-5 and TRBJ2-5, with D uncertain. CDR3 length: 13 amino acids. CDR1 MNHEY and CDR2 SVGAGI come from the germline V gene. With 0 bases removed from V and 5 bases from J, the gap between germline ends came to 7 bases. CDR3 coding DNA: TGTGCCAGCAGTTACTCGGTAGTGGAGACCCAGTACTTC. This sequence encodes CASSYSVVETQYF.

The genes are TRBV25-1 and TRBJ2-7, with D perhaps TRBD1 (5 bases). The CDR3 runs to 15 residues. From germline, CDR1 is MGHDK and CDR2 SYGVNS. Trimming pared 2 bases from V and 2 bases from J, leaving 13 bases between. In DNA, the CDR3 is TGTGCCAGCAGTGAACCCAGGGCAGCCACCTACGAGCAGTACTTC. Protein product: CASSEPRAATYEQYF.

V usage is TRBV28 and J usage is TRBJ2-3, with TRBD2 matching over 7 bases. Losses at the gene ends were 3 bases for V and 5 bases for J; bases not matched to a gene: 8. Per the germline V gene, CDR1 is MDHEN and CDR2 is SYDVKM. The CDR3 extends over 15 amino acids. CDR3 protein: CASSFRRGVGDTQYF. CDR3 in DNA: TGTGCCAGCAGTTTCCGACGGGGGGTGGGAGATACGCAGTATTTT.

The V gene is TRBV7-5, the J gene TRBJ1-1. TRBV7-5 is listed as a pseudogene. The CDR3 length is 13 residues. DNA for the CDR3: TGTGTCAGAAGCTTCGTGGGGGGCACTGAAGCTTTCTTT. Translated: CVRSFVGGTEAFF.

The V call is TRBV5-1, the J call TRBJ2-7; 10 positions agree with TRBD2. Trimming removed 5 bases from V and 2 bases from J; junction bases left unmatched: 1. The V gene's germline CDR1 is SGHRS and CDR2 YFSETQ. The CDR3 has 13 amino acids. Written as DNA, the CDR3 is TGCGCCAGCAGGGGACTAGCGACCTACGAGCAGTACTTC. It encodes CASRGLATYEQYF.

The V gene is TRBV14, the J gene TRBJ2-5, with D tentatively TRBD1 (5 bases). From germline, CDR1 is SGHDN and CDR2 FVKESK. The CDR3 has 15 residues. The V end lost 0 bases, the J end lost 3 bases, and 11 bases lay between the germline ends. CDR3 residues: CASSQEWGREETQYF. The DNA of the CDR3 is TGTGCCAGCAGCCAAGAGTGGGGCAGAGAAGAGACCCAGTACTTC.

The chain carries TRBV7-9 and TRBJ2-7; 11 bases are shared with TRBD1. The CDR3 has 14 residues. J lost 5 bases, V lost 5 bases, and 5 bases had no gene match. Looked up from germline, CDR1 is SEHNR and CDR2 is FQNEAQ (reference sequence). Written as DNA, the CDR3 is TGTGCCAGCAGCCTAGGACAGGGGGCCGACGAGCAGTACTTC. It is translated as CASSLGQGADEQYF.

This chain joins TRBV6-1 and TRBJ1-1; 9 nucleotides match TRBD1. CDR1 and CDR2 (germline): MNHNS, SASEGT. This CDR3 has 15 residues. J was trimmed by 6 bases and V by 6 bases; bases with no gene match: 11. CDR3 sequence reads: CASRPEQGASSEAFF. In DNA form, the CDR3 reads TGTGCCAGCAGGCCCGAACAGGGGGCGAGTTCTGAAGCTTTCTTT.

The genes are TRBV30 and TRBJ1-1; 8 nucleotides match TRBD1. Unmatched junction bases numbered 12, after V lost 4 bases and J lost 5 bases. There are 15 residues in the CDR3. Germline CDR1 and CDR2: GTSNPN and SVGIG (reference sequence). CDR3 nucleotide sequence: TGTGCCTGGACCGCTCTCCGACAGGGGAGGACTGAAGCTTTCTTT. It translates to CAWTALRQGRTEAFF.

The chain combines TRBV30 with TRBJ2-5, with 8 bases identical to TRBD2. Per the germline V gene, CDR1 is GTSNPN and CDR2 is SVGIG (reference sequence). V lost 7 bases and J lost 2; bases outside the gene matches: 3. The CDR3 spans 12 residues. The CDR3 bases are TGTGCCTTGGGACTAGTACAAGAGACCCAGTACTTC. Translation: CALGLVQETQYF.

The chain uses TRBV5-1 and TRBJ1-2; D gene uncertain. The CDR3 length is 14 residues. Germline V gives CDR1 SGHRS, CDR2 YFSETQ. V shed 4 bases and J shed 2 bases, with 12 bases lying between them. CDR3 region: CASSPTSPNYGYTF. The CDR3 DNA reads as TGCGCCAGCAGCCCTACTTCTCCAAACTATGGCTACACCTTC.

V is TRBV14 and J is TRBJ1-1; a weak D match, TRBD1 (6 bases). This CDR3 comprises 13 residues. V was clipped by 4 bases and J by 4 bases, with 10 bases between them. Germline V CDR1 and CDR2: SGHDN, FVKESK. The CDR3: CASSRGRPTEAFF. The CDR3, as DNA: TGTGCCAGCAGCCGGGGGCGGCCCACTGAAGCTTTCTTT.

The chain couples TRBV30 to TRBJ1-5, with 8 positions matching TRBD1. With 5 bases clipped from V and 6 bases from J, the junction kept 3 bases outside the gene matches. The CDR3 runs 12 residues. CDR1 and CDR2 (germline): GTSNPN, SVGIG (reference sequence). The CDR3 protein is CAWQGAGQPQHF. CDR3 bases: TGTGCCTGGCAGGGGGCTGGTCAGCCCCAGCATTTT.

The chain joins TRBV7-2 to TRBJ1-1; possibly TRBD1 for D (6 bases). Germline V gene sequence: CDR1 SGHTA, CDR2 FQGNSA. Deletions cut 6 bases from V and 1 base from J, with 12 bases between. The CDR3 is 14 amino acids. The CDR3 region is CASSFTGSNTEAFF. CDR3 coding DNA: TGTGCCAGCAGTTTTACAGGGTCGAACACTGAAGCTTTCTTT.

This rearrangement joins TRBV7-2 to TRBJ2-1, with D possibly TRBD2 on 7 matching bases. The germline CDR1 and CDR2 sequences are SGHTA and FQGNSA. The V and J ends lost 1 base and 3 bases respectively, with 16 bases between them. The CDR3 contains 17 residues. The CDR3 DNA is TGTGCCAGCAGCTTAGTTGGGGGGGGGCGCAGCTACAATGAGCAGTTCTTC. Its protein product is CASSLVGGGRSYNEQFF.

This rearrangement joins TRBV11-2 to TRBJ2-7; 7 positions agree with TRBD2. The V segment lost 5 bases and the J segment 7 bases; nucleotides outside the gene matches: 5. Germline values: CDR1 SGHAT, CDR2 FQNNGV. The CDR3 is made up of 12 amino acids. The CDR3 DNA reads TGTGCCAGCAGCCTACGACTAGCTGAGCAGTACTTC. Protein product: CASSLRLAEQYF.